This TCR beta chain was observed in a study of shared clonotypes between healthy human individuals. Study background: Three men and two women, aged 18 to 49, were donors.

A remark on this clone: The antigen is undetermined. Distinct nucleotide sequences in the sample also encode this CDR3.

CDR3 size: 12 residues. The germline V gene encodes CDR1 MDHEN and CDR2 SYDVKM. V lost 5 bases to trimming and J lost 5 bases, with 9 bases between them. Study findings and constraints: Compared with clonotypes that all four donors shared, non-shared clonotypes had lower generation probabilities. What naive subsets generally showed was a larger estimated richness than memory subsets showed.

Sorted-subset replicate PCRs used 150 to 200 ng of genomic DNA. This amount corresponded to about 30,000 T cell genomes. Sequencing used immunoSEQ multiplex PCR; TCRdb keeps in-frame clones, though not all of them. Among nearly 600,000 clones, around 95% were seen once, and the ten largest hold about 0.11%. Naive CD8 cells, CD45RO-negative and positively selected for CCR7, excluded terminally differentiated effector memory CD45RA+ cells. This TCR was sampled from a woman aged 30 to 39 in good health. This chain links TRBV28 with TRBJ2-5; D is possibly TRBD1 or TRBD2 (5 bases each). The sample was naive CD8+ T cells sorted from blood. This CDR3 reads CASSPEGETQYF. In nucleotides, the CDR3 is TGTGCCAGCAGTCCCGAGGGGGAGACCCAGTACTTC.